Listed below are T cell receptor beta chains from one sample, sequenced in a study of shared clonotypes between healthy human individuals. Only in-frame clones appear in the TCRdb table, and some are missing; sequencing was by immunoSEQ multiplex PCR. The data contain 2 million to 2.5 million clones, around 90% of them seen just once; the ten biggest clones take up 0.37%. Source material: naive CD4+ T cells from PBMCs. Receptor source: a man aged 18 to 29 in good health. Some clones in this sample may be carry-over from other donors' samples. The CDR3 runs from the conserved cysteine through the conserved F or W. A D gene is named only where the DNA matches it firmly. Clone size is not always given. Where it is, it says once, few, many or a class for expanded clones.

CDR3: CASSQGLAAEQFF; DNA: TGTGCCAGCAGCCAAGGACTAGCTGCTGAGCAGTTCTTC; V: TRBV7-6; J: TRBJ2-1; D: TRBD2; length: 13; size: -
CDR3: CASSPRNGRVGGELFF; DNA: TGTGCCAGCAGCCCCCGGAATGGGAGGGTTGGCGGGGAGCTGTTTTTT; V: TRBV7-2; J: TRBJ2-2; D: TRBD2; length: 16; size: -
CDR3: CASRTPEIAEAFF; DNA: TGTGCCAGCAGGACGCCAGAAATCGCTGAAGCTTTCTTT; V: TRBV28; J: TRBJ1-1; D: -; length: 13; size: -
CDR3: CASRTDSTDTQYF; DNA: TGTGCCAGCAGAACGGACAGCACAGATACGCAGTATTTT; V: TRBV6-5; J: TRBJ2-3; D: -; length: 13; size: -
CDR3: CASRDYRDTQYF; DNA: TGTGCCAGCAGGGACTACAGGGATACGCAGTATTTT; V: TRBV6-1; J: TRBJ2-3; D: -; length: 12; size: once
CDR3: CASSSTPGQGYQPQHF; DNA: TGTGCCAGCAGTTCCACCCCGGGGCAGGGTTATCAGCCCCAGCATTTT; V: TRBV28; J: TRBJ1-5; D: -; length: 16; size: -
CDR3: CASSSGTILEQYF; DNA: TGTGCCAGCAGTTCCGGGACTATTCTCGAGCAGTACTTC; V: TRBV6-5; J: TRBJ2-7; D: TRBD2; length: 13; size: once
CDR3: CASRTGRGDQPQHF; DNA: TGTGCCAGCAGAACAGGGAGAGGAGATCAGCCCCAGCATTTT; V: TRBV6-5; J: TRBJ1-5; D: -; length: 14; size: -
CDR3: CAWSVAGRYQPQHF; DNA: TGTGCCTGGAGTGTAGCAGGGAGGTATCAGCCCCAGCATTTT; V: TRBV30; J: TRBJ1-5; D: -; length: 14; size: -
CDR3: CASRRTVYNEQFF; DNA: TGTGCCAGCAGAAGGACAGTTTACAATGAGCAGTTCTTC; V: TRBV6-1; J: TRBJ2-1; D: -; length: 13; size: -
CDR3: CASSSDSGSTDTQYF; DNA: TGCGCCAGCAGCAGTGACAGTGGAAGCACAGATACGCAGTATTTT; V: TRBV5-1; J: TRBJ2-3; D: -; length: 15; size: once
CDR3: CASSSWTGAGGEQYF; DNA: TGTGCCAGCAGTTCCTGGACAGGTGCGGGAGGCGAGCAGTACTTC; V: TRBV28; J: TRBJ2-7; D: -; length: 15; size: -
CDR3: CASTERGNNEQFF; DNA: TGTGCCAGCACAGAGCGGGGGAACAATGAGCAGTTCTTC; V: TRBV2; J: TRBJ2-1; D: TRBD2; length: 13; size: -
CDR3: CASSLIRTVYNEQFF; DNA: TGTGCCAGCAGTTTGATTAGGACGGTCTACAATGAGCAGTTCTTC; V: TRBV28; J: TRBJ2-1; D: -; length: 15; size: -
CDR3: CASSLNSLYNEQFF; DNA: TGTGCCAGCAGCTTAAATTCCCTATACAATGAGCAGTTCTTC; V: TRBV7-3; J: TRBJ2-1; D: -; length: 14; size: -
CDR3: CASSPGGPGNTIYF; DNA: TGTGCCAGCAGCCCCGGGGGGCCTGGAAACACCATATATTTT; V: TRBV28; J: TRBJ1-3; D: -; length: 14; size: -
CDR3: CASRQGQGTGELFF; DNA: TGTGCCAGCAGACAGGGCCAGGGCACCGGGGAGCTGTTTTTT; V: TRBV2; J: TRBJ2-2; D: -; length: 14; size: -
CDR3: CASSLGAGDEQFF; DNA: TGTGCCAGCAGCCTAGGGGCGGGAGATGAGCAGTTCTTC; V: TRBV7-2; J: TRBJ2-1; D: TRBD2; length: 13; size: -
CDR3: CASSGTGGPQPQHF; DNA: TGTGCCAGCAGTGGAACAGGGGGCCCTCAGCCCCAGCATTTT; V: TRBV6-1; J: TRBJ1-5; D: TRBD1; length: 14; size: once
CDR3: CASSLPGHPSYEQYF; DNA: TGTGCCAGCAGCTTACCAGGACACCCCTCCTACGAGCAGTACTTC; V: TRBV7-2; J: TRBJ2-7; D: -; length: 15; size: -
CDR3: CASSQPSGTVDEQYF; DNA: TGTGCCAGCAGCCAACCTAGCGGGACAGTTGACGAGCAGTACTTC; V: TRBV5-8; J: TRBJ2-7; D: TRBD2; length: 15; size: -
CDR3: CASINRGLGETQYF; DNA: TGTGCCAGCATCAACAGGGGGCTCGGGGAGACCCAGTACTTC; V: TRBV2; J: TRBJ2-5; D: TRBD1; length: 14; size: -
CDR3: CSQDSLTEAFF; DNA: TGCAGCCAGGACAGTCTCACTGAAGCTTTCTTT; V: TRBV29-1; J: TRBJ1-1; D: -; length: 11; size: few
CDR3: CASSFRRNTEAFF; DNA: TGCGCCAGCAGCTTCCGAAGAAACACTGAAGCTTTCTTT; V: TRBV5-1; J: TRBJ1-1; D: -; length: 13; size: -
CDR3: CASRPSAALEQFF; DNA: TGTGCCAGCAGACCCTCAGCGGCGCTTGAGCAGTTCTTC; V: TRBV11-2; J: TRBJ2-1; D: -; length: 13; size: -
CDR3: CASSLMSGDDEKLFF; DNA: TGTGCCAGCAGCTTAATGTCAGGCGACGATGAAAAACTGTTTTTT; V: TRBV7-9; J: TRBJ1-4; D: -; length: 15; size: once
CDR3: CASSLVSGLYYEQYF; DNA: TGTGCCAGCAGCTTGGTGTCAGGATTATACTACGAGCAGTACTTC; V: TRBV5-6; J: TRBJ2-7; D: -; length: 15; size: -
CDR3: CASIYPGLPLEQYF; DNA: TGTGCCAGCATTTACCCGGGGCTCCCCCTCGAGCAGTACTTC; V: TRBV11-3; J: TRBJ2-7; D: -; length: 14; size: -
CDR3: CASSPGTSGRERGHNEQFF; DNA: TGTGCCAGTAGTCCCGGGACTAGCGGGAGGGAAAGGGGGCACAATGAGCAGTTCTTC; V: TRBV19; J: TRBJ2-1; D: TRBD2; length: 19; size: -
CDR3: CASSWDLGAAGYTF; DNA: TGTGCCAGCAGCTGGGACTTGGGGGCTGCTGGCTACACCTTC; V: TRBV5-4; J: TRBJ1-2; D: -; length: 14; size: -
CDR3: CASSQDRADTGELFF; DNA: TGTGCCAGCAGCCAGGACAGGGCGGACACCGGGGAGCTGTTTTTT; V: TRBV7-8; J: TRBJ2-2; D: TRBD1; length: 15; size: once
CDR3: CASSPPPVGLQPQHF; DNA: TGTGCCAGCAGCCCCCCGCCCGTAGGGTTGCAGCCCCAGCATTTT; V: TRBV7-2; J: TRBJ1-5; D: -; length: 15; size: -
CDR3: CASSQPNGSRRSYNEQFF; DNA: TGTGCCAGCAGCCAACCTAACGGGAGTAGGCGTTCCTACAATGAGCAGTTCTTC; V: TRBV14; J: TRBJ2-1; D: -; length: 18; size: -
CDR3: CASSELGTGVTEAFF; DNA: TGTGCCAGCAGTGAGTTAGGGACAGGGGTTACTGAAGCTTTCTTT; V: TRBV2; J: TRBJ1-1; D: TRBD1; length: 15; size: -
CDR3: CASSIVTKRVGSLAKNIQYF; DNA: TGTGCCAGCAGCATAGTTACTAAACGGGTCGGTTCGCTAGCCAAAAACATTCAGTACTTC; V: TRBV7-3; J: TRBJ2-4; D: -; length: 20; size: -
CDR3: CAINGQGETQYF; DNA: TGTGCCATCAATGGACAGGGCGAGACCCAGTACTTC; V: TRBV10-3; J: TRBJ2-5; D: TRBD1; length: 12; size: -
CDR3: CATSRESVVIWQGGNQATEAFF; DNA: TGTGCCACCAGCAGAGAAAGTGTGGTAATTTGGCAGGGGGGTAACCAGGCCACTGAAGCTTTCTTT; V: TRBV15; J: TRBJ1-1; D: TRBD1; length: 22; size: -
CDR3: CASSPTSLTGITEAFF; DNA: TGTGCCAGCTCACCAACGTCCTTGACGGGGATAACTGAAGCTTTCTTT; V: TRBV18; J: TRBJ1-1; D: -; length: 16; size: -
CDR3: CASSKDRSYGYTF; DNA: TGTGCCAGCAGCAAGGACAGGTCCTATGGCTACACCTTC; V: TRBV6-5; J: TRBJ1-2; D: TRBD1; length: 13; size: -
CDR3: CASSYHVRDEQFF; DNA: TGTGCCAGCAGTTACCACGTACGGGACGAGCAGTTCTTC; V: TRBV6-5; J: TRBJ2-1; D: -; length: 13; size: -
CDR3: CASSSHPDNEQFF; DNA: TGTGCCAGCAGCTCTCATCCTGACAATGAGCAGTTCTTC; V: TRBV7-3; J: TRBJ2-1; D: -; length: 13; size: -
CDR3: CASSIRTSGSSGAKNIQYF; DNA: TGTGCCAGCAGCATAAGGACTAGCGGGAGTTCTGGGGCCAAAAACATTCAGTACTTC; V: TRBV7-2; J: TRBJ2-4; D: TRBD2; length: 19; size: -
CDR3: CSVSTAGIPYF; DNA: TGCAGCGTTAGCACTGCAGGGATCCCGTACTTC; V: TRBV29-1; J: TRBJ2-7; D: -; length: 11; size: -
CDR3: CASSWTGGLEKLFF; DNA: TGCGCCAGCAGCTGGACAGGGGGCTTGGAAAAACTGTTTTTT; V: TRBV5-1; J: TRBJ1-4; D: TRBD1; length: 14; size: -
CDR3: CASSPQERTDTQYF; DNA: TGTGCCAGCAGCCCTCAGGAGAGGACAGATACGCAGTATTTT; V: TRBV11-1; J: TRBJ2-3; D: -; length: 14; size: -
CDR3: CASTPSWGQGIGENYGYTF; DNA: TGTGCCAGTACCCCTTCCTGGGGACAGGGGATTGGGGAGAACTATGGCTACACCTTC; V: TRBV19; J: TRBJ1-2; D: TRBD1; length: 19; size: -
CDR3: CASLGGGAGIYTEAFF; DNA: TGTGCCAGCCTGGGGGGGGGCGCCGGGATTTACACTGAAGCTTTCTTT; V: TRBV7-9; J: TRBJ1-1; D: -; length: 16; size: -
CDR3: CASSERRRGTGEQYF; DNA: TGTGCCAGCAGTGAAAGACGGCGGGGCACGGGGGAGCAGTACTTC; V: TRBV6-1; J: TRBJ2-7; D: -; length: 15; size: -
CDR3: CSVDTGRDIEETQYF; DNA: TGCAGCGTTGATACCGGGAGGGATATTGAAGAGACCCAGTACTTC; V: TRBV29-1; J: TRBJ2-5; D: TRBD2; length: 15; size: -
CDR3: CASSDSFGTASRQYF; DNA: TGCGCCAGCAGTGACAGCTTCGGGACAGCCTCGCGGCAGTACTTC; V: TRBV10-1; J: TRBJ2-7; D: TRBD1; length: 15; size: -
CDR3: CASSYSLATNNEQFF; DNA: TGTGCCAGCAGTTACTCTCTAGCGACGAACAATGAGCAGTTCTTC; V: TRBV6-6; J: TRBJ2-1; D: -; length: 15; size: -